This T cell receptor (beta chain) was identified during a study of blood T cell repertoires in COVID-19. Study-wide context: Some COVID-19 samples were acute and others convalescent; all came from the United States, Italy and Spain. T cells, B-cell-depleted T cells, or PBMCs provided the cDNA or gDNA that served as material.

CDR1 and CDR2 from the germline V gene are SGHDN and FVKESK. Trimming shortened V by 4 bases and J by 0 bases, and 9 bases separated the two germline ends. This CDR3 spans 15 amino acids. In the authors' workflow: Amplification of reference gene primers was used by the study to estimate nucleated cell counts. This table comes from immunoSEQ multiplex PCR, and its TCRdb copy is limited to in-frame clones, with some not included. The V and J calls and clone size were taken over from that table, and D and trimming were inferred from the DNA. The sample records under 130,000 clones, 85% being singletons.

The chain combines TRBV14 with TRBJ2-2; D is perhaps TRBD1 (5 bases). The receptor comes from a man between 45 and 60 years old with acute or convalescent COVID-19. The sample consisted of peripheral blood. DNA of the CDR3: TGTGCCAGCAGCCGGACAAGTACGAACACCGGGGAGCTGTTTTTT. Translating it yields CASSRTSTNTGELFF.